This T cell receptor (beta chain) stems from a study of T cells in Graves' hyperthyroidism and ophthalmopathy. In regard to this clonotype: Its specificity is not known.

The source material, RNA transcripts, was used to amplify TCR beta CDR3 regions. The primer set for the first-round RT-PCR of the TCR CDR3 was HTBI. Each CDR3 protein is one row after TCRdb ran MiXCR on the multiplex PCR reads. In the table there are fewer than 600,000 distinct CDR3 sequences, approximately 14% of which are singletons. Whole-study findings and limits: Model predictions of ophthalmopathy came a median 6.5 months before onset. Most thyroid clonotypes with frequency above 0.001 were detected in blood.

The V gene end was trimmed by 4 bases and the J gene end by 6 bases; junction bases not matched to a gene: 7. The length of the CDR3 is 16 residues. Germline V gene lookup returns CDR1 PRHDT and CDR2 FYEKMQ (reference sequence). Clinical symptoms, serum thyroxine and TRAb, thyroid ultrasound and orbital computed tomography together formed the diagnostic basis. The chain employs TRBV13 and TRBJ2-2; 11 nucleotides line up with TRBD1. Input material: blood. The TCR originated in a woman between 40 and 50 years old with Graves' hyperthyroidism. In DNA, the CDR3 is TGTGCCAGCAGCTCGACGGACAGGGGGCTGGCCGGGGAGCTGTTTTTT. It yields the protein CASSSTDRGLAGELFF.